These 18 T cell receptor beta chains came from one sample sequenced in a study of blood T cell repertoires in COVID-19. TCRdb's table, derived via immunoSEQ multiplex PCR, lists solely in-frame clones and lacks some. Of more than 50,000 clones listed, approximately 91% are singletons. The specimen was peripheral blood. The receptors here all came from a human donor in a cohort sampled during active COVID-19.

The chain is built from TRBV5-8 and TRBJ2-2; D is unresolved. CDR3 length: 15 amino acids. The germline V gene has CDR1 SGHTS and CDR2 YDEGEE. V lost 0 bases, J lost 2 bases, and 8 bases lay in between. The CDR3 nucleotides read TGTGCCAGCAGCTTGGTAGCTTTCAACACCGGGGAGCTGTTTTTT. Translation: CASSLVAFNTGELFF.

The J gene is TRBJ1-6, the V gene TRBV5-1, with a tentative D call TRBD1 (6 bases). Deletions cut 0 bases from V and 10 bases from J, with 11 bases between. This CDR3 spans 14 amino acids. Germline CDR1 is SGHRS and CDR2 is YFSETQ. CDR3 nucleotide sequence: TGCGCCAGCAGCTTGGAGGGGGTAGAATCACCCCTCCACTTT. Translating gives CASSLEGVESPLHF.

This sequence joins TRBV7-6 and TRBJ2-1, with D possibly being TRBD2 (6 bases). Germline V gene sequence: CDR1 SGHVS, CDR2 FNYEAQ. V was cut by 5 bases and J by 15 bases, with 20 bases left in between. The CDR3 has 13 residues. CDR3 coding DNA: TGTGCCAGCAGCCACCCGCGGGGACGCGGGACGTTCTTC. This translates into CASSHPRGRGTFF.

The V call is TRBV5-1, the J call TRBJ2-1; TRBD2 agrees at 10 bases. V lost 0 bases to trimming and J lost 6 bases; unmatched junction nucleotides: 3. Germline lookup yields CDR1 SGHRS and CDR2 YFSETQ. The CDR3 is 15 amino acids. In nucleotides, the CDR3 is TGCGCCAGCAGCTTGGCAGTAGCGGGGGGCAATGAGCAGTTCTTC. This codes for CASSLAVAGGNEQFF.

This chain uses TRBV7-6 with TRBJ2-3; 7 nucleotides align to TRBD2. Germline trimming cut 5 bases from V and 5 bases from J; bases unmatched to any gene: 10. Germline lookup yields CDR1 SGHVS and CDR2 FNYEAQ. This CDR3 is built from 15 residues. CDR3 sequence (DNA): TGTGCCAGCAGCCGTAATTCGGGGGGTGGAGATACGCAGTATTTT. Translating gives CASSRNSGGGDTQYF.

The rearrangement uses TRBV12-5 and TRBJ2-7; TRBD1 matches at 7 bases. The CDR3 is made up of 13 amino acids. Germline loops: CDR1 LGHNT, CDR2 FRNRAP. J gave up 6 bases and V 2 bases, and 4 bases lay outside the gene matches. CDR3 nucleotides: TGTGCTAGTGGTTTGCCGAGGACAGGCGAGCAGTACGTC. The encoded protein is CASGLPRTGEQYV.

The CDR3 bases are TGTGCCAGCAGTTACATCCACCCCAGGGGGACTACTAATGAAAAACTGTTTTTT. Protein sequence: CASSYIHPRGTTNEKLFF. The V gene is TRBV2, the J gene TRBJ1-4, with 7 bases fitting TRBD1. The CDR3 is made up of 18 amino acids. The germline V gene has CDR1 SNHLY and CDR2 FYNNEI. J was trimmed by 2 bases and V by 5 bases; bases with no gene match: 14.

For the CDR3, the DNA is TGTGCCAGCAGGGGCCTCTCGCCTAACACAGATACGCAGTATTTT. Encoded protein: CASRGLSPNTDTQYF. The gene calls are TRBV6-5 and TRBJ2-3; no reliable D call. Germline lookup yields CDR1 MNHEY and CDR2 SVGAGI. This CDR3 has 15 residues. Trimming shortened V by 6 bases and J by 2 bases, and 15 bases separated the two germline ends.

This clone was counted between two and nine times. V is TRBV6-5 and J is TRBJ2-7, with D perhaps TRBD2 (5 bases). Germline assignment: CDR1 MNHEY and CDR2 SVGAGI. V was trimmed by 0 bases and J by 2 bases, leaving 11 bases between them. The CDR3 covers 15 residues. CDR3 DNA sequence: TGTGCCAGCAGTTACTCGAGGACTGGAACCTACGAGCAGTACTTC. Translated, it gives CASSYSRTGTYEQYF.

The chain has TRBV6-1 and TRBJ1-1; 7 bases map to TRBD1. The J segment lost 3 bases and the V segment lost 2 bases, leaving 0 bases of the junction unmatched. This CDR3 is 13 amino acids long. Germline CDR1 MNHNS, CDR2 SASEGT. The CDR3 region is CASSEQGDTEAFF. The DNA of the CDR3 is TGTGCCAGCAGTGAACAGGGGGACACTGAAGCTTTCTTT.

The chain uses TRBV5-4 and TRBJ2-5, with D possibly being TRBD1 (6 bases). The CDR3 is 15 amino acids. V was clipped by 3 bases and J by 1 base, with 13 bases between them. Germline V lookup: CDR1 SGHNT, CDR2 YYREEE (reference sequence). In DNA form, the CDR3 reads TGTGCCAGCAGCTGGGGGCGTGTGGGCCAAGAGACCCAGTACTTC. Residues: CASSWGRVGQETQYF.

V usage is TRBV9 and J usage is TRBJ2-2, with D uncertain. V gave up 1 base and J gave up 7 bases, with 8 bases separating them. Germline CDR1 SGDLS, CDR2 YYNGEE. The CDR3 covers 13 residues. The CDR3 bases are TGTGCCAGCAGCGTACGAGCCGGCGGGGAGCTGTTTTTT. Translation: CASSVRAGGELFF.

The V gene is TRBV7-2, the J gene TRBJ1-5; 7 nucleotides match TRBD1. After removal of 2 bases from V and 4 bases from J, the junction contained 5 bases not matched to a gene. Germline V gene lookup returns CDR1 SGHTA and CDR2 FQGNSA. The CDR3 is made up of 15 amino acids. The DNA of the CDR3 is TGTGCCAGCAGCTTAACCGGGACAGCGAATCAGCCCCAGCATTTT. This gives the protein CASSLTGTANQPQHF.

The chain uses TRBV4-3 and TRBJ2-3; 7 positions agree with TRBD2. The CDR3 spans 17 residues. V lost 0 bases and J lost 6; bases outside the gene matches: 12. Germline V gives CDR1 LGHNA, CDR2 YSLEER. In nucleotides, the CDR3 is TGCGCCAGCAGCCAAGATTCGCGGACTAGTCGCTCCGATACGCAGTATTTT. Amino acids: CASSQDSRTSRSDTQYF.

This chain connects TRBV6-5 to TRBJ1-1; D not certain. The CDR3 is 15 amino acids. The V end lost 5 bases, the J end lost 1 base, and 14 bases lay between the germline ends. Per germline, CDR1 MNHEY and CDR2 SVGAGI. CDR3 DNA: TGTGCCAGCAGTCCCCCTGCGGGTTCGAACACTGAAGCTTTCTTT. Encoded protein: CASSPPAGSNTEAFF.

V and J are TRBV19 and TRBJ1-1, with D possibly matching TRBD1 (6 bases). The germline V and J ends were trimmed by 8 bases and 2 bases, with 9 bases remaining between them. Germline V gene data show CDR1 as LNHDA and CDR2 as SQIVND (reference sequence). The CDR3 is made up of 12 amino acids. CDR3 DNA sequence: TGTGCCAGTCGACAGGTAAACACTGAAGCTTTCTTT. Protein sequence: CASRQVNTEAFF.

The CDR3 region is CASSGNRQFF. The CDR3 bases are TGTGCCAGCAGTGGTAATCGGCAGTTCTTC. This chain uses TRBV25-1 with TRBJ2-1, with no clear D. CDR1 is MGHDK and CDR2 is SYGVNS in the germline V gene. V shed 4 bases and J shed 12 bases, with 7 bases lying between them. The CDR3 covers 10 residues. Full variable domain (missing parts from reference TRBV25-1 and TRBJ2-1): EADIYQTPRYLVIGTGKKITLECSQTMGHDKMYWYQQDPGMELHLIHYSYGVNSTEKGDLSSESTVSRIRTEHFPLTLESARPSHTSQYLCASSGNRQFFGPGTRLTVL.

The rearrangement uses TRBV6-2 or TRBV6-3 and TRBJ1-3; D gene uncertain. The V gene lost 5 bases and the J gene lost 0 bases, with 14 bases spanning the gap. The CDR3 consists of 16 residues. Germline-derived CDR1 and CDR2 are MNHEY and SVGEGT. The CDR3 sequence: CASSPLATSSGNTIYF. The CDR3 bases are TGTGCCAGCAGTCCACTAGCCACGAGCTCTGGAAACACCATATATTTT.